These 10 T cell receptor beta chains were sequenced from one sample in a study of STAT5B mutations in CD4+ large granular lymphocyte leukemia (dated by TCRdb to 2021 to 2024). The library was prepared using the immunoSEQ multiplex PCR assay. In its TCRdb copy, this immuneACCESS table keeps in-frame sequences only and misses some clones. Where compared with another copy, unresolved V genes explain less than half of these, and the others have no known cause. This sample gives about 24,000 clones in total; 72% of them show up just once. The ten top clones hold around 0.65% of the sample. The sample comprised CD4+ T cells from blood buffy coats. The receptors were gathered from a human donor in good health.

This clone was detected only a few times. This sequence joins TRBV7-2 and TRBJ1-6, with a tentative D call TRBD1 (5 bases). The CDR3 length is 13 residues. Germline CDR1 reads SGHTA; CDR2 reads FQGNSA. The V and J ends lost 1 base and 13 bases respectively, with 11 bases between them. The CDR3 DNA reads TGTGCCAGCAGCTTAGTACCAGGGACCCCCCTCCACTTT. As protein: CASSLVPGTPLHF. Combining the CDR3 with reference TRBV7-2 and TRBJ1-6 gives the whole variable domain GAGVSQSPSNKVTEKGKDVELRCDPISGHTALYWYRQSLGQGLEFLIYFQGNSAPDKSGLPSDRFSAERTGGSVSTLTIQRTQQEDSAVYLCASSLVPGTPLHFGNGTRLTVT.

In DNA, the CDR3 is TGTGCCACAGCTGGGCGGGGGGGCCCGGATGAGCAGTTCTTC. Protein product: CATAGRGGPDEQFF. V and J are TRBV10-3 and TRBJ2-1, with 9 bases identical to TRBD2. V lost 10 bases to trimming and J lost 8 bases; unmatched junction nucleotides: 12. Germline V gene sequence: CDR1 ENHRY, CDR2 SYGVKD. The CDR3 loop spans 14 amino acids.

This clone was recorded only once. The chain recombines TRBV5-1 with TRBJ2-7; maybe TRBD1 (5 bases). Germline values: CDR1 SGHRS, CDR2 YFSETQ. The CDR3 is 14 residues long. Trimming pared 2 bases from V and 6 bases from J, leaving 15 bases between. CDR3 nucleotide sequence: TGCGCCAGCAGCTTCCAGGGATTATTTACCGAGCAGTACTTC. Its protein product is CASSFQGLFTEQYF.

The genes are TRBV18 and TRBJ2-2; 13 nucleotides line up with TRBD2. This CDR3 is built from 17 residues. V shed 6 bases and J 5 bases; nucleotides not matched to a gene: 9. From germline, CDR1 is KGHSH and CDR2 LQKENI. As DNA, the CDR3 is TGTGCCAGCTCTCCGGGACTAGCGGGGTCGGTGACCGGGGAGCTGTTTTTT. Protein product: CASSPGLAGSVTGELFF.

The chain employs TRBV9 and TRBJ1-4, with D perhaps TRBD1 (5 bases). V dropped 4 bases and J dropped 0 bases, with 10 bases sitting between them. CDR1 is SGDLS and CDR2 is YYNGEE in the germline V gene. This CDR3 contains 15 residues. The CDR3 is CASSHQGATNEKLFF. The CDR3 region has the DNA TGTGCCAGCAGCCATCAGGGCGCAACTAATGAAAAACTGTTTTTT.

The chain couples TRBV14 to TRBJ2-1; D is perhaps TRBD1 or TRBD2 (5 bases each). Trimming cost V 8 bases and J 4 bases, with 9 bases left between them. This CDR3 region has 12 residues. CDR1 and CDR2 (germline): SGHDN, FVKESK. The CDR3 reads CASGTLYNEQFF. DNA of the CDR3: TGTGCCAGCGGGACCCTATACAATGAGCAGTTCTTC.

In the case of this clone: Other DNA sequences in the sample encode the same CDR3. The J gene is TRBJ1-5, the V gene TRBV18; no clear D gene. Per germline, CDR1 KGHSH and CDR2 LQKENI. The CDR3 extends over 13 amino acids. Trimming removed 4 bases from V and 6 bases from J, with 10 bases in between. CDR3 amino acids: CASSQERAQPQHF. As DNA, the CDR3 is TGTGCCAGCTCACAAGAGAGGGCTCAGCCCCAGCATTTT.

CDR3 nucleotides: TGCAGCGTTGTCGTGCAGGGGGCGCGGGAGAAAGCTTTCTTT. Protein product: CSVVVQGAREKAFF. The gene calls are TRBV29-1 and TRBJ1-1, with TRBD1 matching 8 bases. Germline V gene sequence: CDR1 SQVTM, CDR2 ANQGSEA. V shed 4 bases and J 9 bases; nucleotides not matched to a gene: 13. The CDR3 loop spans 14 amino acids.

V is TRBV6-1 and J is TRBJ2-7; TRBD1 matches 9 bases. This CDR3 contains 14 residues. Germline trimming cut 7 bases from V and 1 base from J; bases unmatched to any gene: 5. Germline V gene sequence: CDR1 MNHNS, CDR2 SASEGT. In DNA, the CDR3 is TGTGCCAGCACTGGACAGGGGCGGTCCTACGAGCAGTACTTC. Amino acid sequence: CASTGQGRSYEQYF.

This chain joins TRBV5-3 and TRBJ2-5; D may be TRBD2 (6 bases). TRBV5-3 has ORF status, its function being uncertain. This CDR3 has 14 amino acids. The ends were cut back, 4 bases at V and 1 base at J, with 11 bases in the middle. Here the CDR3 DNA reads TGTGCCAGAAGCGGTCGGGACTCCCAAGAGACCCAGTACTTC. This encodes CARSGRDSQETQYF.